The 28 T cell receptor beta chains below all came from one sample that was sequenced in a study of T cells after yellow fever vaccination. TCRdb independently ran MiXCR on the 5' RACE reads; one entry per CDR3 protein. This sample yields a few hundred thousand distinct CDR3 sequences, of which around 5.2% are seen a single time; approximately 3.5% belongs to the top ten. The source material was CD4+ T cells sorted from PBMCs, sampled on the day of the yellow fever booster vaccination. The receptors originated from a man aged 18 to 29 who received the YFV17D yellow fever vaccine.

This clonotype was counted many times. The J gene is TRBJ2-1, the V gene TRBV29-1; 8 nucleotides match TRBD2. This CDR3 is 14 amino acids long. V gave up 6 bases and J gave up 7 bases; unmatched junction bases: 11. CDR1 is SQVTM, CDR2 ANQGSEA, per germline. The DNA for the CDR3 is TGCAGCGTAACGGGGCGGGGGGTCTTGAATGAGCAGTTCTTC. Its protein product is CSVTGRGVLNEQFF.

This clonotype has only a few counts. The genes are TRBV2 and TRBJ2-7; 9 bases are a match to TRBD2. Looked up from germline, CDR1 is SNHLY and CDR2 is FYNNEI. This CDR3 contains 14 residues. V dropped 1 base and J dropped 12; count of bases not matched to a gene: 10. CDR3 bases: TGTGCCAGCAGTGAAGTGGTAGCGGGGGCAACTCCGTACTTC. Amino acid sequence: CASSEVVAGATPYF.

In its sample, this clonotype was seen a few times. The rearrangement links TRBV12-3 or TRBV12-4 to TRBJ2-6; 14 positions agree with TRBD2. With 6 bases clipped from V and 2 bases from J, the junction kept 6 bases outside the gene matches. The CDR3 runs 18 residues. The chain's CDR3 is CASRRLAGGPTGANVLTF. The CDR3 DNA reads as TGTGCCAGCAGAAGACTAGCGGGGGGGCCTACTGGGGCCAACGTCCTGACTTTC.

This clonotype was detected only a few times. This chain uses TRBV6-6 with TRBJ1-1; D might be TRBD1 (5 bases). Trimming cost V 2 bases and J 5 bases, with 6 bases left between them. CDR3 length equals 12 residues. Germline lookup yields CDR1 MNHNY and CDR2 SVGAGI (reference sequence). The CDR3, as DNA: TGTGCCAGCAGTTACACAGGTACTGAAGCTTTCTTT. Protein: CASSYTGTEAFF.

This clonotype was seen repeatedly, ten times or more. V usage is TRBV6-1 and J usage is TRBJ2-5, with TRBD1 identical over 9 bases. The germline V gene has CDR1 MNHNS and CDR2 SASEGT. The CDR3 is made up of 13 amino acids. V lost 6 bases, J lost 9 bases, and 8 bases stayed unmatched. CDR3 nucleotide sequence: TGTGCCAGCAGAGGACAGGGGAGAACGGCCCAGTACTTC. It is translated as CASRGQGRTAQYF.

Concerning this clonotype itself: A clone one base away is much larger, so this may be a read error. The chain combines TRBV12-3 or TRBV12-4 with TRBJ2-2; D possibly corresponds to TRBD2 (5 bases). The CDR3 sequence is 12 residues long. CDR3 protein: CASRFLTGELYF. As DNA, the CDR3 is TGTGCCAGCAGGTTCCTCACCGGGGAGCTGTATTTT.

V gene TRBV27 combines with J gene TRBJ2-2; 9 bases map to TRBD2. The CDR3 consists of 16 residues. Trimming took 3 bases from V and 0 from J; bases not matched to a gene: 2. Germline assignment: CDR1 MNHEY and CDR2 SMNVEV (reference sequence). Here the CDR3 DNA reads TGTGCCAGCAGTTTGTGGACTAGCGCGAACACCGGGGAGCTGTTTTTT. Translating gives CASSLWTSANTGELFF.

The V call is TRBV7-9, the J call TRBJ1-2; 10 nucleotides match TRBD1. The trim removed 4 bases at V and 6 bases at J, leaving 11 bases unmatched. The germline V gene encodes CDR1 SEHNR and CDR2 FQNEAQ (reference sequence). The CDR3 is made up of 16 amino acids. The CDR3 protein is CASSYSTGGPQDGYTF. The CDR3 bases are TGTGCCAGCAGCTACTCGACAGGGGGCCCCCAGGATGGCTACACCTTC.

In this sample, this clonotype turned up many times. The rearrangement joins TRBV5-5 to TRBJ2-3, with D uncertain. The germline V gene encodes CDR1 SGHKS and CDR2 YYEKEE (reference sequence). The V and J ends lost 2 bases and 1 base respectively, with 8 bases between them. The CDR3 spans 14 residues. The CDR3 DNA reads TGTGCCAGCAGCTTCGGTCCGCGCACAGATACGCAGTATTTT. This codes for CASSFGPRTDTQYF.

There are many counts of this clonotype. The rearrangement uses TRBV5-1 and TRBJ1-1; tentative D call: TRBD1 (5 bases). The CDR3 has 13 amino acids. The V gene lost 7 bases and the J gene lost 4 bases, with 14 bases spanning the gap. Germline-derived CDR1 and CDR2 are SGHRS and YFSETQ. In DNA, the CDR3 is TGCGCCAGCCGCAACCTTGGGGGCACTGAAGCTTTCTTT. Protein sequence: CASRNLGGTEAFF.

This clonotype has a handful of counts. V usage is TRBV6-5 and J usage is TRBJ2-5; TRBD2 is a possible D gene (6 bases). Germline-derived CDR1 and CDR2 are MNHEY and SVGAGI. The CDR3 length is 15 residues. V was cut by 0 bases and J by 6 bases, with 14 bases left in between. Here the CDR3 reads CASSYSWAGGKTQYF. The CDR3 region has the DNA TGTGCCAGCAGTTACTCTTGGGCCGGGGGAAAGACCCAGTACTTC.

Turning to this clonotype: The junction shows a germline mismatch at one end, possibly a read error. DNA of the CDR3: TGTGCCAGCAGCGCACGTTCACTCGACAGGCAGTACGCCTTC. Encoded protein: CASSARSLDRQYAF. This chain connects TRBV7-8 to TRBJ1-2; D is perhaps TRBD1 (6 bases). The CDR3 totals 14 residues. The germline gives CDR1 SGHVS, CDR2 FQNEAQ.

The gene calls are TRBV6-5 and TRBJ2-5; possible D gene TRBD2, 6 bases. Germline CDR1 and CDR2: MNHEY and SVGAGI. This CDR3 has 13 amino acids. Between the trimmed V and J ends, which lost 4 bases and 2 bases, there was a span of 8 bases. DNA for the CDR3: TGTGCCAGCAGTTCGGACTATCAAGAGACCCAGTACTTC. It translates to CASSSDYQETQYF.

To note about this clonotype: A much larger clonotype is one base distant, so this may be a read error. This sequence joins TRBV11-2 and TRBJ2-6, with no clear D. This CDR3 has 14 residues. CDR1 SGHAT and CDR2 FQNNGV come from the germline V gene. Trimming left V 5 bases short and J 0 bases short, with 5 bases between. The CDR3 region is CASSAASGANVLTF. The CDR3 bases are TGTGCCAGCAGCGCGGCCTCTGGGGCCAACGTCCTGACTTTC. Based on the CDR3 plus reference TRBV11-2 and TRBJ2-6, the full variable domain is EAGVAQSPRYKIIEKRQSVAFWCNPISGHATLYWYQQILGQGPKLLIQFQNNGVVDDSQLPKDRFSAERLKGVDSTLKIQPAKLEDSAVYLCASSAASGANVLTFGAGSRLTVL.

This clonotype has at least ten counts. The rearrangement links TRBV20-1 to TRBJ1-1; D ambiguous. Per germline, CDR1 DFQATT and CDR2 SNEGSKA (reference sequence). This CDR3 spans 15 amino acids. Trimming cost V 2 bases and J 0 bases, with 13 bases left between them. CDR3 coding DNA: TGCAGTGCTAGAAAGGGAGGCGGCTTGAACACTGAAGCTTTCTTT. Protein sequence: CSARKGGGLNTEAFF.

The chain is built from TRBV19 and TRBJ2-7, with 9 bases that match TRBD2. CDR1 is LNHDA, CDR2 SQIVND, per germline (reference sequence). V shed 4 bases and J 2 bases; nucleotides not matched to a gene: 0. The length of the CDR3 is 13 residues. CDR3 residues: CASSTSGAYEQYF. The CDR3, as DNA: TGTGCCAGTAGTACTAGCGGGGCCTACGAGCAGTACTTC. The complete variable domain, with remaining parts taken from reference TRBV19 and TRBJ2-7, reads DGGITQSPKYLFRKEGQNVTLSCEQNLNHDAMYWYRQDPGQGLRLIYYSQIVNDFQKGDIAEGYSVSREKKESFPLTVTSAQKNPTAFYLCASSTSGAYEQYFGPGTRLTVT.

This clonotype was counted between two and nine times. CDR3 bases: TGTGCCAGCAGCTTGAATAGGGGGAACACCGGGGAGCTGTTTTTT. It translates to CASSLNRGNTGELFF. V gene TRBV5-4 combines with J gene TRBJ2-2; the D gene is possibly TRBD1 (5 bases). The CDR3 loop spans 15 amino acids. CDR1 and CDR2 from the germline V gene are SGHNT and YYREEE (reference sequence). Trimming removed 1 base at V and 1 base at J, with 8 bases between.

This clonotype was detected only a few times. V gene TRBV12-3 or TRBV12-4 combines with J gene TRBJ1-5; 7 nucleotides align to TRBD1. The CDR3 contains 13 residues. The trim removed 8 bases at V and 6 bases at J, leaving 7 bases unmatched. CDR3 sequence: CASSTGEAQPQHF. The CDR3 DNA reads as TGTGCCAGCTCCACAGGGGAGGCTCAGCCCCAGCATTTT.

This clonotype was seen many times. This sequence joins TRBV7-3 and TRBJ2-6, with unresolved D. V lost 5 bases, J lost 0 bases, and 8 bases lay in between. CDR3 length: 15 residues. The germline V gene has CDR1 SGHTA and CDR2 FQGTGA. The CDR3 protein is CASSLQSSGANVLTF. The CDR3 DNA follows: TGTGCCAGCAGCCTACAGAGCTCTGGGGCCAACGTCCTGACTTTC. The full variable domain, in which reference TRBV7-3 and TRBJ2-6 provide the parts outside the CDR3, is GAGVSQTPSNKVTEKGKYVELRCDPISGHTALYWYRQSLGQGPEFLIYFQGTGAADDSGLPNDRFFAVRPEGSVSTLKIQRTERGDSAVYLCASSLQSSGANVLTFGAGSRLTVL.

V gene TRBV3-1 combines with J gene TRBJ2-2, with D possibly TRBD2 on 5 matching bases. V lost 1 base and J 7 bases, leaving 10 bases between the germline ends. The CDR3 runs 14 residues. Germline V gene sequence: CDR1 LGHDT, CDR2 YNNKEL (reference sequence). The CDR3 nucleotides are TGTGCCAGCAGCCAAGGATCCGGGAACGGGGAGCTGTTTTTT. It translates to CASSQGSGNGELFF.

This clonotype was observed a few times. The V and J genes are TRBV6-5 and TRBJ1-1; no clear D gene. The CDR3 extends over 15 amino acids. In germline, CDR1 is MNHEY, CDR2 SVGAGI. The V end lost 2 bases, the J end lost 1 base, and 11 bases lay between the germline ends. CDR3 protein: CASSYGPLPNTEAFF. The CDR3 DNA reads as TGTGCCAGCAGTTACGGCCCGTTGCCGAACACTGAAGCTTTCTTT.

This clonotype turned up a few times. The rearrangement uses TRBV9 and TRBJ2-3, with TRBD2 as a possible D gene (6 bases). This CDR3 spans 15 amino acids. Trimming removed 2 bases at V and 2 bases at J, with 12 bases between. Germline V gene lookup returns CDR1 SGDLS and CDR2 YYNGEE. CDR3 sequence: CASSVTGTFTDTQYF. CDR3 sequence (DNA): TGTGCCAGCAGCGTGACGGGGACTTTCACAGATACGCAGTATTTT. The whole variable domain, filled in from reference TRBV9 and TRBJ2-3, reads DSGVTQTPKHLITATGQRVTLRCSPRSGDLSVYWYQQSLDQGLQFLIQYYNGEERAKGNILERFSAQQFPDLHSELNLSSLELGDSALYFCASSVTGTFTDTQYFGPGTRLTVL.

The gene calls are TRBV6-2 or TRBV6-3 and TRBJ1-1; 7 bases are shared with TRBD1. The CDR3 sequence is 16 residues long. Germline loops: CDR1 MNHEY, CDR2 SVGEGT. V was pared by 2 bases and J by 4 bases, with 10 bases of the junction left unmatched. CDR3 sequence (DNA): TGTGCCAGCAGTTACATCCGAGACAGGGTAGGCACTGAAGCTTTCTTT. Protein: CASSYIRDRVGTEAFF.

There are a few counts of this clonotype. The chain uses TRBV5-1 and TRBJ2-1, with a possible D match to TRBD2 (6 bases). Germline V gives CDR1 SGHRS, CDR2 YFSETQ. This CDR3 comprises 16 residues. V shed 4 bases and J shed 6 bases, with 20 bases lying between them. Written as DNA, the CDR3 is TGCGCCAGCAGCCTAACCCTAGCGATCGCGGCCAATGAGCAGTTCTTC. Translated: CASSLTLAIAANEQFF.

This clonotype has a handful of counts. DNA for the CDR3: TGCAGTGCTAACACAGGGGATCAGCCCCAGCATTTT. Amino acids: CSANTGDQPQHF. This rearrangement joins TRBV20-1 to TRBJ1-5; TRBD1 matches 7 bases. Germline V CDR1 and CDR2: DFQATT, SNEGSKA (reference sequence). After removal of 4 bases from V and 5 bases from J, the junction contained 2 bases not matched to a gene. This CDR3 region has 12 residues.

This clonotype was counted between two and nine times. J is TRBJ1-5 and V is TRBV6-1; D call uncertain. Germline V gives CDR1 MNHNS, CDR2 SASEGT. The CDR3 contains 16 residues. The V end was cut by 2 bases, the J end by 0 bases, with 11 bases between. Here the CDR3 reads CASSERGGISNQPQHF. Written as DNA, the CDR3 is TGTGCCAGCAGTGAAAGAGGAGGGATTAGCAATCAGCCCCAGCATTTT.

The sample holds a few counts of this clonotype. J is TRBJ2-3 and V is TRBV4-2, with D unresolved. Germline CDR1 reads LGHNA; CDR2 reads YNFKEQ. V was shortened by 1 base and J by 4 bases, with 12 bases between the two germline ends. This CDR3 is built from 15 residues. The chain's CDR3 is CASSQGTAEADTQYF. The CDR3 DNA reads as TGTGCCAGCAGCCAAGGGACCGCAGAGGCAGATACGCAGTATTTT.

This clonotype was detected a few times. The rearrangement uses TRBV6-2 or TRBV6-3 and TRBJ2-3; no clear D gene. Germline CDR1 and CDR2: MNHEY and SVGEGT. The CDR3 spans 15 residues. V gave up 0 bases and J gave up 1 base, with 8 bases separating them. CDR3: CASSYSSQGTDTQYF. Here the CDR3 DNA reads TGTGCCAGCAGTTACTCGTCGCAGGGCACAGATACGCAGTATTTT.